This TCR beta chain was recorded in a study of cytotoxic CD8 clonotypes in ibrutinib-treated CLL. Study background: Included were 11 to 12 relapsed/refractory and 15 treatment-naive patients, of whom 17 to 18 were IGHV unmutated.

CDR3 length: 15 amino acids. From germline, CDR1 is SGHRS and CDR2 YFSETQ. Trimming shortened V by 0 bases and J by 3 bases, and 7 bases separated the two germline ends. Sequencing sought depths of 1 in 200,000 to 1 in 1 million T cells. Clones were read by immunoSEQ multiplex PCR, and TCRdb kept only the in-frame ones, dropping some. The table includes approximately 330,000 clones, roughly 80% detected once. This sample comprised PBMCs, obtained before ibrutinib treatment. The V and J genes are TRBV5-1 and TRBJ2-6, with TRBD1 as a possible D gene (5 bases). This TCR came from a human donor with chronic lymphocytic leukemia. This chain's CDR3 is CASSLVGVGANVLTF. The CDR3 region has the DNA TGCGCCAGCAGCTTGGTAGGGGTTGGGGCCAACGTCCTGACTTTC.